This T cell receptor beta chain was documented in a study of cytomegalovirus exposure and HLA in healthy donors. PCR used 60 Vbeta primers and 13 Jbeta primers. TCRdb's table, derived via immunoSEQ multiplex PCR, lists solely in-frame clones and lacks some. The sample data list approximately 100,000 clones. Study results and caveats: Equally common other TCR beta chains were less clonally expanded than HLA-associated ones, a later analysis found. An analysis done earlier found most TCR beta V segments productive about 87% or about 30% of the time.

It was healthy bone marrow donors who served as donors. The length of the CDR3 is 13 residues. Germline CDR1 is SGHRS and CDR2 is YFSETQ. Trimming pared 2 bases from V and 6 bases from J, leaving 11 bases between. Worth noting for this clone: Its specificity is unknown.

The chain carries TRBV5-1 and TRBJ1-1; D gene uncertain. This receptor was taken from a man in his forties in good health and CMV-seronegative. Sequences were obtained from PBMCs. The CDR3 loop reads CASSFKLAAEAFF. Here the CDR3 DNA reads TGCGCCAGCAGCTTTAAGTTGGCAGCTGAAGCTTTCTTT.